This T cell receptor (beta chain) was profiled in a study of cytomegalovirus exposure and HLA in healthy donors. Per the germline V gene, CDR1 is MGHRA and CDR2 is YSYEKL. V shed 3 bases and J 3 bases; nucleotides not matched to a gene: 7. The CDR3 runs 15 residues. The PCR contained 60 Vbeta and 13 Jbeta primers. Using immunoSEQ multiplex PCR, the repertoire was profiled, and TCRdb retains in-frame clones only, with some absent. The sample gives approximately 76,000 clones, 73% of which show up once; about 16% is in the top ten. With regard to this clone: Its antigen is still unknown.

The study, taken as a whole, reports: TCR beta sequences reportedly predicted most subjects' HLA-A and HLA-B alleles accurately.

Sequenced material: PBMCs. The sequence was collected from a woman aged 40-49 years in good health and CMV-seropositive. V gene TRBV4-1 combines with J gene TRBJ2-7, with 8 positions matching TRBD1. CDR3 DNA sequence: TGCGCCAGCAGCCATTTCGTGACAGGGGACTACGAGCAGTACTTC. This codes for CASSHFVTGDYEQYF.